The 13 T cell receptor beta chains reported below all come from one sample, sequenced in a study of glioma-infiltrating T cells. Amplification of TCR alpha and beta CDR3 regions from RNA used iRepertoire nested multiplex PCR. MiXCR, applied by TCRdb to the multiplex PCR reads, yields one record per CDR3 protein. The data contain about 93,000 distinct CDR3 sequences, roughly 40% of them singletons. The sequenced sample was glioma tissue, nonneoplastic brain tissue, or PBMCs (not recorded which). The receptors here all came from a human donor with low-grade glioma or glioblastoma, undergoing nonglioma brain surgery, or in good health (not recorded which).

This clonotype was seen at least ten times. The chain is built from TRBV7-3 and TRBJ2-1; tentatively, D is TRBD2 (6 bases). This CDR3 contains 16 residues. Germline V lookup: CDR1 SGHTA, CDR2 FQGTGA. Trimming shortened V by 5 bases and J by 0 bases, and 14 bases separated the two germline ends. CDR3 DNA: TGTGCCAGCAGCCCCAGCCGGGGGAGCTCCTACAATGAGCAGTTCTTC. It yields the protein CASSPSRGSSYNEQFF.

This clonotype was counted many times. This chain uses TRBV27 with TRBJ2-7, with 9 positions matching TRBD1. The V gene's germline CDR1 is MNHEY and CDR2 SMNVEV (reference sequence). The CDR3 has 17 residues. Trimming removed 3 bases from V and 3 bases from J; junction bases left unmatched: 12. The CDR3 bases are TGTGCCAGCAGTTTGAAGACAGGGGGATCTGCATACTACGAGCAGTACTTC. It translates to CASSLKTGGSAYYEQYF.

This clonotype has at least ten counts. A much larger clonotype is one base distant, so this may be a read error. The V gene is TRBV6-2 or TRBV6-3, the J gene TRBJ1-1; D is uncertain. Germline assignment: CDR1 MNHEY and CDR2 SVGEGT. The CDR3 totals 14 residues. The ends were cut back, 2 bases at V and 1 base at J, with 8 bases in the middle. The CDR3 reads CASSYRAGNTEAFF. The CDR3 DNA follows: TGTGCCAGCAGTTACAGAGCAGGGAACACTGAAGCTTTCTTT.

This clonotype has ten or more counts. The genes are TRBV11-2 and TRBJ2-3; 8 bases are shared with TRBD2. The germline CDR1 and CDR2 sequences are SGHAT and FQNNGV. Trimming at V came to 3 bases and at J to 5 bases, leaving 10 bases not matched to a gene. This CDR3 spans 16 amino acids. The CDR3 nucleotides are TGTGCCAGCAGCTTGGGACCCACGGGGGGGCGAGATACGCAGTATTTT. Protein sequence: CASSLGPTGGRDTQYF.

Details on this clonotype: Relative to the germline gene, one junction end is altered; a read error may explain this. This chain joins TRBV20-1 and TRBJ1-2, with 9 positions matching TRBD1. CDR1 and CDR2 (germline): DFQATT, SNEGSKA (reference sequence). CDR3 length: 14 residues. DNA of the CDR3: TGCAGTGCTAAACAGGGGGCACAAAACTATGGCCACAACTTC. This translates into CSAKQGAQNYGHNF.

This clonotype was observed at least ten times. The chain links TRBV19 to TRBJ2-1; 9 bases line up with TRBD2. V lost 0 bases to trimming and J lost 2 bases; unmatched junction nucleotides: 5. The CDR3 is made up of 17 amino acids. Germline lookup yields CDR1 LNHDA and CDR2 SQIVND (reference sequence). The CDR3 protein is CASSIELSGRAYNEQFF. CDR3 sequence (DNA): TGTGCCAGTAGTATAGAACTTAGCGGGAGAGCCTACAATGAGCAGTTCTTC.

This clonotype was recorded many times. Sequence at one end of the junction differs from germline and may be a read error. This chain connects TRBV12-3 or TRBV12-4 to TRBJ1-3; tentatively, D is TRBD1 (5 bases). The CDR3 is made up of 14 amino acids. The CDR3 sequence is CASSFGRGGHTIYF. The CDR3 coding sequence is TGTGCCAGCAGTTTTGGGAGGGGTGGACACACCATATATTTT.

For this clonotype: A read error is likely, as this CDR3 ends without the conserved phenylalanine or tryptophan. The rearrangement joins TRBV27 to TRBJ2-7; D call uncertain. The CDR3 extends over 15 amino acids. V lost 6 bases to trimming and J lost 1 base, with 16 bases between them. CDR1 and CDR2 (germline): MNHEY, SMNVEV (reference sequence). CDR3 loop: CASSLMLGKSYEQYL. DNA for the CDR3: TGTGCCAGCAGCTTAATGCTAGGGAAGTCCTACGAGCAGTACCTC.

With regard to this clonotype: Since the CDR3 does not end with the conserved phenylalanine or tryptophan, this likely comes from a read error. This chain links TRBV7-8 with TRBJ2-3, with D perhaps being TRBD1 or TRBD2 (5 bases each). The germline gives CDR1 SGHVS, CDR2 FQNEAQ. The CDR3 extends over 13 amino acids. Trimming removed 9 bases from V and 8 bases from J, with 18 bases in between. The CDR3: CASSTGLTRTQYY. Here the CDR3 DNA reads TGTGCCAGTAGCACAGGACTCACCCGTACGCAGTATTAT.

V gene TRBV6-5 combines with J gene TRBJ2-1; 14 bases agree with TRBD2. This CDR3 has 14 amino acids. Trimming cost V 6 bases and J 9 bases; bases outside gene matches: 4. From germline, CDR1 is MNHEY and CDR2 SVGAGI. The CDR3 DNA follows: TGTGCCAGCAGCGAGGGACTAGCGGGAGTTGAGCAGTTCTTC. It codes for CASSEGLAGVEQFF.

This clonotype was counted a single time. This rearrangement joins TRBV5-1 to TRBJ2-7; D unresolved. V lost 0 bases, J lost 6 bases, and 13 bases lay in between. The length of the CDR3 is 14 residues. The germline V gene encodes CDR1 SGHRS and CDR2 YFSETQ. CDR3 residues: CASSLDGRFSEQYF. The CDR3 DNA sequence: TGCGCCAGCAGCTTGGATGGTCGATTCAGCGAGCAGTACTTC. Supplemented by reference TRBV5-1 and TRBJ2-7, the full variable domain reads KAGVTQTPRYLIKTRGQQVTLSCSPISGHRSVSWYQQTPGQGLQFLFEYFSETQRNKGNFPGRFSGRQFSNSRSEMNVSTLELGDSALYLCASSLDGRFSEQYFGPGTRLTVT.

As for this clonotype: A read error may be the cause here, since a much bigger clone is one base away. The chain is built from TRBV29-1 and TRBJ2-3; D gene ambiguous. This CDR3 has 12 amino acids. Germline V CDR1 and CDR2: SQVTM, ANQGSEA. CDR3: CSVGKSGDTKYF. The DNA for the CDR3 is TGCAGCGTCGGAAAGAGTGGGGATACGAAGTATTTT.

This clonotype came up many times. This rearrangement joins TRBV6-5 to TRBJ2-1; perhaps TRBD2 as D (5 bases). The CDR3 is 16 residues long. The ends were cut back, 0 bases at V and 9 bases at J, with 18 bases in the middle. CDR1 is MNHEY and CDR2 is SVGAGI in the germline V gene. The CDR3 region has the DNA TGTGCCAGCAGTTACTCGATCGGGATGGTAGGTAGTGAGCAGTTCTTC. It translates to CASSYSIGMVGSEQFF.